This T cell receptor beta chain appears in the sequencing data of a study of blood T cell repertoires in COVID-19. Background on the study: Sites in the United States, Italy and Spain provided acute and convalescent COVID-19 samples. T cells, B-cell-depleted T cells, or PBMCs provided the cDNA or gDNA that served as material.

Original methodology: Reference gene primer amplification gave nucleated cell count estimates. Using immunoSEQ multiplex PCR, the repertoire was profiled, and TCRdb retains in-frame clones only, with some absent. V, J and clone size are those of that table, while D and trimming were read from the DNA. Found here are roughly 150,000 clones, roughly 82% of them singletons; the top ten hold about 16%. Sequenced: peripheral blood. This TCR was recovered from a human donor with acute or convalescent COVID-19. The donor label of this sample is uncertain.

The CDR3 coding sequence is TGTGCCAGTAGGCCGCAAAGAGGTGAGCAGTTCTTC. It encodes CASRPQRGEQFF. J is TRBJ2-1 and V is TRBV19; D is uncertain. CDR3 length: 12 residues. Trimming took off 6 bases at V and 9 bases at J, with 12 bases between the two ends. CDR1 and CDR2 (germline): LNHDA, SQIVND (reference sequence).